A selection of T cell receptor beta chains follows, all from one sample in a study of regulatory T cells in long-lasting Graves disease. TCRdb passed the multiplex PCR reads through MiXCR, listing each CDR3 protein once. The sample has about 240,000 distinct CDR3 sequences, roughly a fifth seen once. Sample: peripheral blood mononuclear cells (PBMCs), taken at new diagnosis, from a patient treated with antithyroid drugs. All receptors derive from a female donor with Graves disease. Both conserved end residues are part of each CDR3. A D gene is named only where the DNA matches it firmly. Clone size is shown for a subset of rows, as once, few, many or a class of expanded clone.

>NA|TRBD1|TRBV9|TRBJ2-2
CASSVGTGFEELFF
TGTGCCAGCAGCGTCGGGACAGGGTTTGAGGAGCTGTTTTTT
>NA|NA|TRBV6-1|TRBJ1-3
CASSENGGRRNTIYF
TGTGCCAGCAGTGAAAATGGAGGCCGTCGAAACACCATATATTTT
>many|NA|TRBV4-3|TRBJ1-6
CASSQEMGNSPLHF
TGCGCCAGCAGCCAAGAAATGGGTAATTCACCCCTCCACTTT
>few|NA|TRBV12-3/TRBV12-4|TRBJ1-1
CASTCFSNTEAFF
TGTGCCAGCACCTGCTTTTCGAACACTGAAGCTTTCTTT
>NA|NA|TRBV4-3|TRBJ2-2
CASSQGTVSGMGYAGELFF
TGCGCCAGCAGCCAAGGGACCGTTTCTGGGATGGGGTACGCCGGGGAGCTGTTTTTT
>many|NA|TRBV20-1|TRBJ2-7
CSARLMTGLAGSSYEQYF
TGCAGTGCTAGACTCATGACAGGGCTCGCCGGGAGTTCCTACGAGCAGTACTTC
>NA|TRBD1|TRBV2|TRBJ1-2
CASCPRTGDPHGYTF
TGTGCCAGCTGCCCCCGGACAGGGGATCCCCATGGCTACACCTTC
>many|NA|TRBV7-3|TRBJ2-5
CASSLGTPGETQYF
TGTGCCAGCAGCTTAGGGACCCCGGGGGAGACCCAGTACTTC
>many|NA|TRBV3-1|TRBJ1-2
CASSPWESAGYTF
TGTGCCAGCAGCCCCTGGGAGTCTGCGGGCTACACCTTC
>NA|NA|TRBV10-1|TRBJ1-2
CASSESGSYGYTF
TGCGCCAGCAGTGAGTCGGGGAGTTATGGCTACACCTTC
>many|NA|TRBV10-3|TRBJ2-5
CAILQGVGETQYF
TGTGCCATCCTTCAGGGAGTGGGAGAGACCCAGTACTTC
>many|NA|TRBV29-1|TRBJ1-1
CSVGPENTEAFF
TGCAGCGTTGGGCCGGAGAACACTGAAGCTTTCTTT
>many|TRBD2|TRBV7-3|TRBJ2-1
CASSLRGGSYNEQFF
TGTGCCAGCAGCCTACGGGGGGGCTCCTACAATGAGCAGTTCTTC
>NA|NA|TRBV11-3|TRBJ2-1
CASSSLVTPYNEQFF
TGTGCCAGCTCTAGTCTGGTGACACCTTACAATGAGCAGTTCTTC
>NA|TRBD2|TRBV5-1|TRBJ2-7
CASSQMLLAGSSYEQYF
TGCGCCAGCAGCCAAATGTTGCTAGCGGGGAGCTCCTACGAGCAGTACTTC
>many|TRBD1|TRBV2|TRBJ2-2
CASSEQGQRNTGELFF
TGTGCCAGCAGTGAACAGGGACAGAGGAACACCGGGGAGCTGTTTTTT
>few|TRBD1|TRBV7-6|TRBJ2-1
CASSPGTADARGQFF
TGTGCCAGCAGCCCCGGGACAGCGGATGCAAGGGGGCAGTTCTTC
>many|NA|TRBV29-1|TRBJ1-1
CSVVPAWGGRAIEAFF
TGCAGCGTTGTACCGGCTTGGGGGGGACGCGCGATTGAAGCTTTCTTT